This TCR beta chain was observed in a study of shared clonotypes between healthy human individuals. This clone was counted once. Other DNA sequences in this specimen translate into the identical CDR3. Clones were read by immunoSEQ multiplex PCR, and TCRdb kept only the in-frame ones, dropping some. This sample carries about 1.1 million clones, approximately 80% of them seen once, and the ten largest clones take 0.89%. Between the trimmed V and J ends, which lost 2 bases and 2 bases, there was a span of 9 bases. Per germline, CDR1 MDHEN and CDR2 SYDVKM. The CDR3 runs to 15 residues. The chain has TRBV28 and TRBJ1-4; perhaps TRBD1 as D (6 bases). The sequenced sample was memory CD4+ T cells from PBMCs. Noted subset: CD45RA-negative fraction. The sequence came from a man younger than 30 in good health. Some clones in this sample may be carry-over from other donors' samples. CDR3 nucleotides: TGTGCCAGCAGTTTAGCAGGGGCCACTAATGAAAAACTGTTTTTT. It is translated as CASSLAGATNEKLFF.